One and the same sample provided the 6 T cell receptor beta chains below, sequenced in a study of blood T cell repertoires in COVID-19. TCRdb keeps only in-frame clones here, not all; method: immunoSEQ multiplex PCR. Of about 170,000 clones in the sample, around 80% are singletons; the top ten hold over 15%. The specimen was PBMCs or T cells enriched from blood (not recorded which). The origin of the receptors is a woman in her 70s in a cohort exposed to, infected with or recovered from COVID-19 (not recorded which).

The chain couples TRBV24-1 to TRBJ2-7; 13 bases map to TRBD2. CDR1 is KGHDR, CDR2 SFDVKD, per germline. The ends lost 4 bases at V and 4 bases at J; junction bases unmatched: 6. This CDR3 contains 16 residues. CDR3 sequence (DNA): TGTGCCACCAGTGACCCGGGACTAGCGGGAAAGTACGAGCAGTACTTC. It encodes CATSDPGLAGKYEQYF.

On this clone: Germline is not matched at one junction end, which may reflect a read error. The chain is built from TRBV7-2 and TRBJ2-3, with 7 bases lining up with TRBD1. The CDR3 has 12 amino acids. Germline CDR1 is SGHTA and CDR2 is FQGNSA. CDR3 in amino acids: CASSLRGRIWNF. CDR3 DNA: TGTGCCAGCAGCTTAAGGGGGCGTATATGGAATTTT.

CDR3 nucleotides: TGCAGCGTTGAAAAGGGACGGGGGGAGACCCAGTACTTC. Translation gives CSVEKGRGETQYF. This chain links TRBV29-1 with TRBJ2-5, with D perhaps TRBD2 (6 bases). The CDR3 spans 13 residues. CDR1 SQVTM and CDR2 ANQGSEA come from the germline V gene. The V end lost 2 bases, the J end lost 5 bases, and 12 bases lay between the germline ends.

The chain carries TRBV4-3 and TRBJ1-5; D is unresolved. Germline CDR1 reads LGHNA; CDR2 reads YSLEER. The length of the CDR3 is 17 residues. The ends were cut back, 0 bases at V and 2 bases at J, with 14 bases in the middle. CDR3 coding DNA: TGCGCCAGCAGCCAAGATCCGCCGGGATTCGGCAATCAGCCCCAGCATTTT. Translated: CASSQDPPGFGNQPQHF.

This clone came up a few times. This rearrangement joins TRBV9 to TRBJ2-3; a possible D gene is TRBD2 (5 bases). Trimming took 4 bases from V and 3 from J, leaving 12 bases between them. The CDR3 contains 14 residues. From germline, CDR1 is SGDLS and CDR2 YYNGEE. Written as DNA, the CDR3 is TGTGCCAGCAGCCCCGGGATGGGAACAGATACGCAGTATTTT. Translation gives CASSPGMGTDTQYF.

To note about this clone: A junction end diverges from the germline sequence, so it may reflect a read error. The CDR3 DNA reads TGTGCCAGCAGCCCCGTCTCCGACAATGAGCAGTTCTTC. Its protein is CASSPVSDNEQFF. The chain couples TRBV28 to TRBJ2-1; D ambiguous. There are 13 residues in the CDR3. Germline assignment: CDR1 MDHEN and CDR2 SYDVKM.